This is a list of T cell receptor beta chains from one sample in a study of T cells in Graves' hyperthyroidism and ophthalmopathy. MiXCR was run by TCRdb on the multiplex PCR reads, yielding one entry per CDR3 protein. The sample carries approximately 400,000 distinct CDR3 sequences, more than 20% recorded once. Input material: blood. The receptors shown here come from a man in his forties or fifties with Graves' hyperthyroidism. CDR3s include the opening cysteine and the closing phenylalanine or tryptophan. The D gene is left open where the match is weak.

j_call,d_call,v_call,cdr3_aa
TRBJ2-3,TRBD1,TRBV29-1,CSVATGAGDTQYF
TRBJ1-1,-,TRBV5-6,CASSYKNTEAFF
TRBJ2-1,TRBD1,TRBV3-1,CASSLRTGDYNEQFF
TRBJ2-7,TRBD1,TRBV2,CARERQGADEQYF
TRBJ2-7,-,TRBV7-9,CASSLDGRGYYEQYF
TRBJ2-1,TRBD1,TRBV18,CASSPPSRQGIGEQFF
TRBJ2-5,-,TRBV3-1,CASSPDQPFRGRQETQYF
TRBJ2-1,-,TRBV28,CASSLGGTVNEQFF
TRBJ1-2,-,TRBV5-1,CASSLGSTEDGYTF
TRBJ1-3,-,TRBV3-1,CASSQSQGGNTIYF
TRBJ1-5,-,TRBV27,CASSPFESGNQPQHF
TRBJ2-4,-,TRBV16,CASSPPTGMAIQYF
TRBJ2-1,TRBD2,TRBV27,CASSFSSGREQFF
TRBJ2-3,TRBD2,TRBV28,CASSRAGTGADTQYF
TRBJ2-1,TRBD2,TRBV3-1,CASSHGLAGREQFF
TRBJ2-1,TRBD2,TRBV28,CASIPPGLVSFDEQFF
TRBJ1-5,TRBD1,TRBV7-8,CASRRDRYQPQHF